This TCR beta chain was retrieved from a study of blood T cell repertoires in COVID-19. The authors' processing: Counts of nucleated cells, estimated from reference gene primer amplification, were obtained. Produced via immunoSEQ multiplex PCR; TCRdb's table is partial and in-frame only. V and J calls and clone size are those listed in that table; D and trimming were worked out from the DNA. Altogether about 270,000 clones are present, about nine tenths being singletons, with the ten largest covering about 10%. This TCR came from a man aged 35 to 55 with active or convalescent COVID-19. The source material was peripheral blood.

Here the CDR3 DNA reads TGTGCCAGCAGTTGGGGGGGCGAGAGCACAGATACGCAGTATTTT. Protein: CASSWGGESTDTQYF. V and J are TRBV6-5 and TRBJ2-3; weak D call: TRBD2 (7 bases). CDR1 MNHEY and CDR2 SVGAGI come from the germline V gene. Trimming cost V 4 bases and J 0 bases, with 11 bases left between them. CDR3 length: 15 residues.